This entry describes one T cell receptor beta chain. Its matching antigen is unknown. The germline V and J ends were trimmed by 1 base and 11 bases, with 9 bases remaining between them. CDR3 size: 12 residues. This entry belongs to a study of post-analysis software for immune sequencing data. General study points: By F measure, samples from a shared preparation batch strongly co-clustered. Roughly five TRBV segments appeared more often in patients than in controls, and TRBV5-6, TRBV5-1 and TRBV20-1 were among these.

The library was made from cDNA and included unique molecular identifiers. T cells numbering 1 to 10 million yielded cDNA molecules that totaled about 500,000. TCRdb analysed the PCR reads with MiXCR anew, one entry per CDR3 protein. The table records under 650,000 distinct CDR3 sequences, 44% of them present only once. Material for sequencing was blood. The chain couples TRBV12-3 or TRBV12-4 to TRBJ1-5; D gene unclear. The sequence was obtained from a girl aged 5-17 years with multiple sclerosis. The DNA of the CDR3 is TGTGCCAGCAGTTTAGGCCCGGGCGCCCAGCATTTT. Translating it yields CASSLGPGAQHF.